This T cell receptor (beta chain) was captured by sequencing in a study of Tregs in tolerant kidney transplant recipients. Libraries were prepared by immunoSEQ multiplex PCR; TCRdb keeps only in-frame clonotypes and omits some of them. This sample yields tens of thousands of clones, of which about 83% are seen a single time; about 4% belongs to the top ten. Trimming left V 4 bases short and J 5 bases short, with 17 bases between. The CDR3 contains 15 residues. From germline, CDR1 is SGHTA and CDR2 FQGNSA. Sequencing used CD4+ T cells from blood. V gene TRBV7-2 combines with J gene TRBJ1-1, with a weak D call TRBD1 (5 bases). The receptor was derived from a human donor in good health. The CDR3 DNA sequence: TGTGCCAGCAGCTACACACCCGGGGGAGGGACTGAAGCTTTCTTT. Amino acids: CASSYTPGGGTEAFF.